This passage covers 3 T cell receptor beta chains from one sample sequenced in a study of CD8 T cells in ankylosing spondylitis. TCRdb itself ran the 5' RACE reads through MiXCR, one entry per CDR3 protein. The table has approximately 30,000 distinct CDR3 sequences, about 6.8% seen once. Sequencing used blood, either unsorted or a sorted T cell fraction (not recorded which). Every receptor here comes from a male donor with ankylosing spondylitis or in good health (not recorded which).

Notes on this clonotype: A much larger clone lies a single base off, so this may be a read error. This chain joins TRBV2 and TRBJ2-1; 8 bases agree with TRBD1. Germline V gene sequence: CDR1 SNHLY, CDR2 FYNNEI. CDR3 size: 14 residues. CDR3 sequence: CAGSAETGVFQQFF. CDR3 DNA: TGTGCCGGCAGTGCAGAGACAGGGGTATTCCAGCAGTTCTTC.

The table lists this clonotype with many counts. The CDR3 DNA sequence: TGTGCCAGCAGCCAAGGGACAGGGAGGGAGCAGTACTTC. Translating gives CASSQGTGREQYF. The chain uses TRBV3-1 and TRBJ2-7; 8 positions agree with TRBD1. J was trimmed by 7 bases and V by 1 base; bases with no gene match: 3. There are 13 residues in the CDR3. CDR1 and CDR2 (germline): LGHDT, YNNKEL (reference sequence).

This clonotype was counted many times. This rearrangement joins TRBV6-2 or TRBV6-3 to TRBJ2-1, with TRBD2 matching over 9 bases. CDR1 MNHEY and CDR2 SVGEGT come from the germline V gene. The CDR3 sequence is 17 residues long. V was clipped by 0 bases and J by 4 bases; unmatched bases: 7. In DNA, the CDR3 is TGTGCCAGCAGTTACTCGAGTCCTAGCGGGATTTACAATGAGCAGTTCTTC. Translating it yields CASSYSSPSGIYNEQFF.